These 32 T cell receptor beta chains were all obtained from the same sample, sequenced in a study of shared clonotypes between healthy human individuals. Sequenced by immunoSEQ multiplex PCR; TCRdb stores in-frame clones only, minus some. In the table there are more than 200,000 clones, over 50% of which are singletons. Sequencing was performed on memory CD4+ T cells sorted from blood. Subset given: CD45RA-negative fraction. The receptor set was obtained from a man aged 25-40 years in good health.

The J gene is TRBJ2-7, the V gene TRBV5-4, with TRBD1 as a possible D gene (5 bases). CDR3 size: 14 residues. The ends were cut back, 4 bases at V and 0 bases at J, with 11 bases in the middle. Germline V gene sequence: CDR1 SGHNT, CDR2 YYREEE (reference sequence). The CDR3 DNA sequence: TGTGCCAGCAGCCGAGACAGAAGCTCCTACGAGCAGTACTTC. It translates to CASSRDRSSYEQYF.

The J gene is TRBJ2-7, the V gene TRBV15; 13 positions agree with TRBD2. CDR1 LNHNV and CDR2 YYDKDF come from the germline V gene (reference sequence). V shed 4 bases and J 2 bases; nucleotides not matched to a gene: 5. This CDR3 is built from 16 residues. CDR3 sequence reads: CATSTRLAGGPYEQYF. The DNA of the CDR3 is TGTGCCACCAGCACAAGACTAGCGGGAGGTCCCTACGAGCAGTACTTC.

The genes are TRBV7-9 and TRBJ2-7; TRBD1 agrees at 7 bases. Germline assignment: CDR1 SEHNR and CDR2 FQNEAQ (reference sequence). With V trimmed by 11 bases and J by 4 bases, 11 bases remained unmatched. The CDR3 is made up of 13 amino acids. CDR3 DNA: TGTGCCTCGTACCAGGGGGTCCTGTACGAGCAGTACTTC. It translates to CASYQGVLYEQYF.

This clone was recorded only once. The rearrangement links TRBV25-1 to TRBJ2-7; tentative D call: TRBD2 (6 bases). With 1 base removed from V and 2 bases from J, the gap between germline ends came to 15 bases. The CDR3 runs to 16 residues. Germline V CDR1 and CDR2: MGHDK, SYGVNS. CDR3 amino acids: CASSESLEGSTYEQYF. The CDR3 DNA reads as TGTGCCAGCAGTGAATCCCTGGAGGGCTCTACCTACGAGCAGTACTTC.

The rearrangement joins TRBV2 to TRBJ2-3; 10 nucleotides align to TRBD2. The CDR3 is made up of 16 amino acids. The V gene end was trimmed by 4 bases and the J gene end by 0 bases; junction bases not matched to a gene: 4. The germline V gene encodes CDR1 SNHLY and CDR2 FYNNEI. The CDR3 loop reads CASSVGLAASTDTQYF. In nucleotides, the CDR3 is TGTGCCAGCAGTGTTGGACTAGCGGCAAGCACAGATACGCAGTATTTT.

The chain recombines TRBV27 with TRBJ2-3; no clear D. Germline CDR1 is MNHEY and CDR2 is SMNVEV (reference sequence). V shed 8 bases and J shed 3 bases, with 9 bases lying between them. The CDR3 consists of 12 residues. The CDR3 sequence: CASQDYTDTQYF. The CDR3 nucleotides are TGTGCCAGCCAAGATTATACAGATACGCAGTATTTT.

The rearrangement links TRBV7-8 to TRBJ2-5; 12 positions match TRBD1. Germline V gene data show CDR1 as SGHVS and CDR2 as FQNEAQ. J lost 3 bases, V lost 4 bases, and 6 bases had no gene match. This CDR3 is built from 16 residues. This CDR3 reads CASSSQGTGGEETQYF. The CDR3 nucleotides are TGTGCCAGCAGCTCTCAGGGGACAGGGGGCGAAGAGACCCAGTACTTC.

V gene TRBV27 combines with J gene TRBJ2-2; 8 bases align to TRBD2. The J segment lost 3 bases and the V segment lost 4 bases, leaving 7 bases of the junction unmatched. The CDR3 covers 16 residues. The V gene's germline CDR1 is MNHEY and CDR2 SMNVEV (reference sequence). For the CDR3, the DNA is TGTGCCAGCAGTTCAGGACTAGCCCCGGACACCGGGGAGCTGTTTTTT. Its translation is CASSSGLAPDTGELFF.

This clone was counted a single time. The V and J genes are TRBV27 and TRBJ2-7; D remains unclear. This CDR3 has 16 amino acids. V dropped 1 base and J dropped 0 bases, with 13 bases sitting between them. The germline gives CDR1 MNHEY, CDR2 SMNVEV (reference sequence). CDR3 sequence: CASSLFSGQSSYEQYF. In DNA form, the CDR3 reads TGTGCCAGCAGTTTATTTTCCGGGCAGAGCTCCTACGAGCAGTACTTC.

CDR3 bases: TGTGCCAGCAGTTCCGGGCAAGGTCCCAATCAGCCCCAGCATTTT. Protein sequence: CASSSGQGPNQPQHF. V gene TRBV11-2 combines with J gene TRBJ1-5, with unresolved D. This CDR3 comprises 15 residues. Trimming cost V 6 bases and J 3 bases, with 15 bases left between them. Germline-derived CDR1 and CDR2 are SGHAT and FQNNGV.

This clone was recorded once. The chain joins TRBV28 to TRBJ2-7; a possible D gene is TRBD2 (5 bases). The V gene lost 2 bases and the J gene lost 6 bases, with 20 bases spanning the gap. In germline, CDR1 is MDHEN, CDR2 SYDVKM. The CDR3 has 16 residues. This CDR3 reads CASSLNPFSGMSEQYF. CDR3 sequence (DNA): TGTGCCAGCAGTTTAAACCCCTTCTCGGGGATGTCCGAGCAGTACTTC.

This clone appeared many times. This sequence joins TRBV7-8 and TRBJ1-1; D remains ambiguous. From germline, CDR1 is SGHVS and CDR2 FQNEAQ. The CDR3 is made up of 16 amino acids. V lost 5 bases, J lost 2 bases, and 18 bases lay in between. CDR3 bases: TGTGCCAGCAGCGAATCGGACGGGTTCCGAAACACTGAAGCTTTCTTT. This translates into CASSESDGFRNTEAFF. Combining the CDR3 with reference TRBV7-8 and TRBJ1-1 gives the whole variable domain GAGVSQSPRYKVAKRGQDVALRCDPISGHVSLFWYQQALGQGPEFLTYFQNEAQLDKSGLPSDRFFAERPEGSVSTLKIQRTQQEDSAVYLCASSESDGFRNTEAFFGQGTRLTVV.

The chain couples TRBV7-2 to TRBJ1-3; 7 nucleotides align to TRBD1. V shed 4 bases, J shed 8 bases, and the junction held 14 bases outside the gene matches. The CDR3 runs to 16 residues. Germline lookup yields CDR1 SGHTA and CDR2 FQGNSA. CDR3 protein: CASSSGDRAWVDTIYF. DNA of the CDR3: TGTGCCAGCAGCTCCGGTGACAGGGCCTGGGTGGACACCATATATTTT.

The genes are TRBV27 and TRBJ2-7, with 7 bases identical to TRBD2. The CDR3 contains 18 residues. CDR1 is MNHEY, CDR2 SMNVEV, per germline (reference sequence). V gave up 2 bases and J gave up 2 bases; unmatched junction bases: 15. CDR3 region: CASSLRQPPGLRAYEQYF. CDR3 bases: TGTGCCAGCAGTTTACGGCAACCTCCGGGACTAAGGGCCTACGAGCAGTACTTC.

At least ten counts were recorded for this clone. This rearrangement joins TRBV7-8 to TRBJ2-2; tentative D call: TRBD1 (6 bases). The CDR3 consists of 19 residues. The germline V and J ends were trimmed by 8 bases and 5 bases, with 30 bases remaining between them. The germline CDR1 and CDR2 sequences are SGHVS and FQNEAQ. In DNA form, the CDR3 reads TGTGCCAGCTGCCTCCGCCCCCAGACAGGCCTTATCGATACCGGGGAGCTGTTTTTT. Protein sequence: CASCLRPQTGLIDTGELFF.

The chain combines TRBV28 with TRBJ1-2, with a possible D match to TRBD1 (6 bases). Germline values: CDR1 MDHEN, CDR2 SYDVKM. V gave up 7 bases and J gave up 4 bases, with 16 bases separating them. The CDR3 sequence is 14 residues long. For the CDR3, the DNA is TGTGCCAGCACCACACAGGGCGAGATCTATGGCTACACCTTC. Amino acid sequence: CASTTQGEIYGYTF.

This chain joins TRBV30 and TRBJ2-7, with TRBD1 matching over 10 bases. Germline V gene sequence: CDR1 GTSNPN, CDR2 SVGIG (reference sequence). This CDR3 has 13 amino acids. V shed 4 bases and J 4 bases; nucleotides not matched to a gene: 4. The CDR3 spells CAWKGTGAYEQYF. DNA for the CDR3: TGTGCCTGGAAGGGGACAGGGGCGTACGAGCAGTACTTC.

This chain connects TRBV5-1 to TRBJ2-5, with a possible D match to TRBD2 (6 bases). CDR3 length: 15 amino acids. V was cut by 3 bases and J by 2 bases, with 14 bases left in between. The germline gives CDR1 SGHRS, CDR2 YFSETQ. CDR3 region: CASSSQWREQETQYF. The CDR3 DNA follows: TGCGCCAGCAGCTCACAGTGGAGGGAACAAGAGACCCAGTACTTC.

This chain joins TRBV27 and TRBJ2-5; perhaps TRBD1 as D (6 bases). The CDR3 totals 15 residues. V was shortened by 3 bases and J by 4 bases, with 15 bases between the two germline ends. Germline values: CDR1 MNHEY, CDR2 SMNVEV (reference sequence). CDR3 residues: CASSFTTGGVETQYF. In DNA, the CDR3 is TGTGCCAGCAGTTTCACGACAGGCGGCGTAGAGACCCAGTACTTC.

The V and J genes are TRBV5-1 and TRBJ2-5, with D perhaps given as TRBD1 or TRBD2 (5 bases each). V was shortened by 4 bases and J by 2 bases, with 18 bases between the two germline ends. The CDR3 consists of 16 residues. Germline V CDR1 and CDR2: SGHRS, YFSETQ. CDR3 amino acids: CASSPEVLGAQETQYF. DNA for the CDR3: TGCGCCAGCAGCCCGGAGGTACTCGGGGCACAAGAGACCCAGTACTTC.

The rearrangement joins TRBV10-1 to TRBJ1-1; D is possibly TRBD1 (6 bases). The germline V and J ends were trimmed by 8 bases and 5 bases, with 15 bases remaining between them. CDR1 and CDR2 (germline): WNHNN, SYGVQD (reference sequence). The CDR3 is 13 amino acids. CDR3 DNA sequence: TGCGCCAGCGGCCCATCTGGACAGACTGAAGCTTTCTTT. As protein: CASGPSGQTEAFF.

This rearrangement joins TRBV6-1 to TRBJ2-7; 7 bases agree with TRBD2. V dropped 7 bases and J dropped 7; count of bases not matched to a gene: 13. This CDR3 contains 14 residues. Germline values: CDR1 MNHNS, CDR2 SASEGT. The CDR3 coding sequence is TGTGCCAGCACCCCGGCCAGCGGGACCGGGGAGCAGTACTTC. Residues: CASTPASGTGEQYF.

The chain joins TRBV7-3 to TRBJ2-7; perhaps D is TRBD1 or TRBD2 (6 bases each). The ends were cut back, 0 bases at V and 6 bases at J, with 12 bases in the middle. The germline CDR1 and CDR2 sequences are SGHTA and FQGTGA. The CDR3 sequence is 14 residues long. The CDR3 region is CASSLTLQGGEQYF. The CDR3 DNA reads TGTGCCAGCAGCTTAACATTACAGGGAGGCGAGCAGTACTTC.

The chain joins TRBV9 to TRBJ2-4, with TRBD2 matching 11 bases. This CDR3 comprises 18 residues. Germline V CDR1 and CDR2: SGDLS, YYNGEE. The ends lost 4 bases at V and 0 bases at J; junction bases unmatched: 9. CDR3 amino acids: CASSPLAGGALAKNIQYF. CDR3 DNA sequence: TGTGCCAGCAGCCCCCTAGCGGGAGGAGCGCTAGCCAAAAACATTCAGTACTTC.

The chain carries TRBV27 and TRBJ2-3; perhaps TRBD2 as D (5 bases). Per germline, CDR1 MNHEY and CDR2 SMNVEV (reference sequence). The CDR3 sequence is 13 residues long. Trimming cost V 5 bases and J 4 bases, with 10 bases left between them. CDR3 nucleotide sequence: TGTGCCAGCAGTCCGCGGGTTCCAGATACGCAGTATTTT. Translating it yields CASSPRVPDTQYF.

This clone has only a few counts. This chain links TRBV27 with TRBJ2-3; 8 bases align to TRBD2. The CDR3 runs 14 residues. The V gene end was trimmed by 7 bases and the J gene end by 1 base; junction bases not matched to a gene: 4. Per germline, CDR1 MNHEY and CDR2 SMNVEV (reference sequence). In DNA form, the CDR3 reads TGTGCCAGCACGCCAGCGGGGGGCACAGATACGCAGTATTTT. It translates to CASTPAGGTDTQYF.

As to this clone: The identical CDR3 is also encoded by other nucleotide sequences in the sample. This chain links TRBV18 with TRBJ1-3; D ambiguous. The CDR3 runs 15 residues. V gave up 3 bases and J gave up 0 bases, with 9 bases separating them. In germline, CDR1 is KGHSH, CDR2 LQKENI. CDR3 sequence (DNA): TGTGCCAGCTCACCGTCGGGTACCTCTGGAAACACCATATATTTT. Protein sequence: CASSPSGTSGNTIYF.

The chain has TRBV6-5 and TRBJ2-1; 15 bases match TRBD2. The CDR3 runs 15 residues. Trimming cost V 6 bases and J 8 bases; bases outside gene matches: 5. CDR1 and CDR2 (germline): MNHEY, SVGAGI. CDR3 nucleotides: TGTGCCAGCAGGGGGACTAGCGGGAGGCAGGATGAGCAGTTCTTC. As protein: CASRGTSGRQDEQFF.

The rearrangement uses TRBV7-6 and TRBJ2-2; 9 nucleotides line up with TRBD1. Losses at the gene ends were 5 bases for V and 7 bases for J; bases not matched to a gene: 8. Germline-derived CDR1 and CDR2 are SGHVS and FNYEAQ. The CDR3 loop spans 15 amino acids. CDR3 nucleotide sequence: TGTGCCAGCAGCGTAACAGGGGGCGCGGGCGGGGAGCTGTTTTTT. This sequence encodes CASSVTGGAGGELFF.

The chain couples TRBV7-2 to TRBJ2-1; 7 bases align to TRBD1. The V gene's germline CDR1 is SGHTA and CDR2 FQGNSA. V lost 5 bases, J lost 6 bases, and 13 bases stayed unmatched. The CDR3 is 16 amino acids. The CDR3 spells CASSTRSARQGNEQFF. The CDR3 region has the DNA TGTGCCAGCAGCACCCGTAGTGCCCGACAGGGCAATGAGCAGTTCTTC. The entire variable domain, with the rest obtained from reference TRBV7-2 and TRBJ2-1, is as follows: GAGVSQSPSNKVTEKGKDVELRCDPISGHTALYWYRQSLGQGLEFLIYFQGNSAPDKSGLPSDRFSAERTGGSVSTLTIQRTQQEDSAVYLCASSTRSARQGNEQFFGPGTRLTVL.

The chain combines TRBV5-6 with TRBJ2-5; possibly TRBD2 for D (6 bases). The CDR3 extends over 15 amino acids. Trimming removed 3 bases from V and 3 bases from J, with 15 bases in between. Germline V gives CDR1 SGHDT, CDR2 YYEEEE. The CDR3 coding sequence is TGTGCCAGCAGCTGGCGGGAATGGAGAAAAGAGACCCAGTACTTC. Encoded protein: CASSWREWRKETQYF. The entire variable domain, with the rest obtained from reference TRBV5-6 and TRBJ2-5, is as follows: DAGVTQSPTHLIKTRGQQVTLRCSPKSGHDTVSWYQQALGQGPQFIFQYYEEEERQRGNFPDRFSGHQFPNYSSELNVNALLLGDSALYLCASSWREWRKETQYFGPGTRLLVL.

The chain uses TRBV5-6 and TRBJ2-3; D is ambiguous. Germline CDR1 and CDR2: SGHDT and YYEEEE. This CDR3 is built from 13 residues. V lost 2 bases to trimming and J lost 6 bases, with 10 bases between them. DNA of the CDR3: TGTGCCAGCAGCTTTCCCCTCGGGGATACGCAGTATTTT. This encodes CASSFPLGDTQYF.